The next 27 T cell receptor beta chains were all read from a single sample in a study of regulatory T cells in long-lasting Graves disease. To make TCR beta libraries, researchers used iRepertoire HTBI primers and Arm-PCR of CDR3 regions. TCRdb reanalysed the multiplex PCR reads using MiXCR and keeps one entry per CDR3 protein. The table records fewer than 500,000 distinct CDR3 sequences, around 15% of them present only once. Time point specified: newly diagnosed GD, antithyroid drugs for less than 3 months. PBMC-derived RNA was used for the TCR library. These same data were also listed under a study on T cells in Graves' hyperthyroidism and ophthalmopathy.

The sample consisted of peripheral blood mononuclear cells (PBMCs), taken at new diagnosis, from a patient treated with antithyroid drugs. Every receptor here comes from a man aged 40-55 years with Graves disease.

In its sample, this clonotype was seen many times. The chain uses TRBV28 and TRBJ2-7, with a tentative D call TRBD2 (6 bases). This CDR3 spans 11 amino acids. CDR1 is MDHEN, CDR2 SYDVKM, per germline. V was shortened by 7 bases and J by 7 bases, with 11 bases between the two germline ends. The CDR3 reads CASTSRGEQYF. The DNA of the CDR3 is TGTGCCAGCACCTCCCGGGGGGAGCAGTACTTC.

This clonotype was seen a handful of times. V and J are TRBV27 and TRBJ2-1, with 16 bases fitting TRBD2. Germline V gene data show CDR1 as MNHEY and CDR2 as SMNVEV (reference sequence). The CDR3 runs 17 residues. V shed 7 bases, J shed 7 bases, and the junction held 10 bases outside the gene matches. The CDR3 DNA reads TGTGCCAGCACCTCCCCGCGGGGACTAGCGGGAGGGAATGAGCAGTTCTTC. Translation: CASTSPRGLAGGNEQFF.

This clonotype was recorded at least ten times. The CDR3 coding sequence is TGTGCCAGTGGACAGTCGAGCTATGGCTACACCTTC. Translation gives CASGQSSYGYTF. The chain is built from TRBV28 and TRBJ1-2, with D possibly TRBD1 on 6 matching bases. The CDR3 loop spans 12 amino acids. Per the germline V gene, CDR1 is MDHEN and CDR2 is SYDVKM. The V end lost 9 bases, the J end lost 4 bases, and 12 bases lay between the germline ends.

This clonotype was counted only a few times. The J gene is TRBJ1-5, the V gene TRBV6-2 or TRBV6-3, with 8 bases fitting TRBD1. V shed 4 bases and J 2 bases; nucleotides not matched to a gene: 4. The CDR3 spans 15 residues. Germline V lookup: CDR1 MNHEY, CDR2 SVGEGT. CDR3 coding DNA: TGTGCCAGCAGTTTCACAGGGGGTGGCAATCAGCCCCAGCATTTT. Its translation: CASSFTGGGNQPQHF.

This sequence joins TRBV5-5 and TRBJ2-1; either TRBD1 or TRBD2 may fit D (6 bases each). Germline V gene data show CDR1 as SGHKS and CDR2 as YYEKEE (reference sequence). With 0 bases removed from V and 15 bases from J, the gap between germline ends came to 19 bases. The CDR3 consists of 14 residues. This CDR3 is CASSLEWVEGEAFF. The DNA for the CDR3 is TGTGCCAGCAGCTTGGAATGGGTGGAGGGGGAAGCGTTCTTC. Full variable domain (outside the CDR3, taken from reference TRBV5-5 and TRBJ2-1): DAGVTQSPTHLIKTRGQQVTLRCSPISGHKSVSWYQQVLGQGPQFIFQYYEKEERGRGNFPDRFSARQFPNYSSELNVNALLLGDSALYLCASSLEWVEGEAFFGPGTRLTVL.

This clonotype was recorded at least ten times. The chain is built from TRBV2 and TRBJ2-3, with D possibly being TRBD2 (5 bases). Germline V gives CDR1 SNHLY, CDR2 FYNNEI. V was cut by 6 bases and J by 1 base, with 17 bases left in between. The CDR3 consists of 16 residues. In nucleotides, the CDR3 is TGTGCCAGCAGGGCCGAACTAGGAACCGGCACAGATACGCAGTATTTT. Protein product: CASRAELGTGTDTQYF. Full variable domain (missing parts from reference TRBV2 and TRBJ2-3): EPEVTQTPSHQVTQMGQEVILRCVPISNHLYFYWYRQILGQKVEFLVSFYNNEISEKSEIFDDQFSVERPDGSNFTLKIRSTKLEDSAMYFCASRAELGTGTDTQYFGPGTRLTVL.

This clonotype has at least ten counts. V usage is TRBV2 and J usage is TRBJ2-3; D gene unclear. CDR1 is SNHLY and CDR2 is FYNNEI in the germline V gene. Between the trimmed V and J ends, which lost 2 bases and 3 bases, there was a span of 3 bases. This CDR3 is 12 amino acids long. CDR3 DNA sequence: TGTGCCAGCAGTGAAAGGACAGATACGCAGTATTTT. It is translated as CASSERTDTQYF.

The table lists this clonotype with a few counts. This sequence joins TRBV7-2 and TRBJ1-6, with TRBD1 identical over 8 bases. Losses at the gene ends were 2 bases for V and 8 bases for J; bases not matched to a gene: 5. CDR1 and CDR2 from the germline V gene are SGHTA and FQGNSA. The CDR3 is 15 residues long. The CDR3 region is CASSLYPGGDSPLHF. CDR3 coding DNA: TGTGCCAGCAGCTTATATCCAGGGGGCGATTCACCCCTCCACTTT.

Notes on this clonotype: With a much larger clone just one base away, this may be a read error. The J gene is TRBJ1-4, the V gene TRBV20-1; weak D call: TRBD1 (5 bases). Between the trimmed V and J ends, which lost 2 bases and 4 bases, there was a span of 11 bases. This CDR3 contains 14 residues. Germline assignment: CDR1 DFQATT and CDR2 SNEGSKA (reference sequence). The CDR3 region has the DNA TGCAGTGCTAGACTCGGGGCCGATAATGAAAAACTGTTTTTT. Protein: CSARLGADNEKLFF.

The genes are TRBV20-1 and TRBJ2-3, with D possibly TRBD1 on 6 matching bases. Deletions cut 4 bases from V and 2 bases from J, with 10 bases between. Per the germline V gene, CDR1 is DFQATT and CDR2 is SNEGSKA (reference sequence). The CDR3 totals 13 residues. The CDR3 here is CSATQGNTDTQYF. CDR3 DNA: TGCAGTGCTACGCAGGGGAACACAGATACGCAGTATTTT.

Note on this clonotype: Just one base apart from a much larger clone, this may be a read error. V and J are TRBV6-2 or TRBV6-3 and TRBJ2-3, with TRBD2 matching over 9 bases. The J segment lost 2 bases and the V segment lost 4 bases, leaving 19 bases of the junction unmatched. The CDR3 is 20 residues long. Per the germline V gene, CDR1 is MNHEY and CDR2 is SVGEGT. CDR3 protein: CASSFTQTSGRLVFTDTQYF. In nucleotides, the CDR3 is TGTGCCAGCAGTTTCACTCAGACTAGCGGTCGACTAGTCTTCACAGATACGCAGTATTTT.

The V and J genes are TRBV11-1 and TRBJ2-1; 15 bases are a match to TRBD2. After removal of 5 bases from V and 6 bases from J, the junction contained 11 bases not matched to a gene. CDR3 length: 18 residues. Germline values: CDR1 SGHAT, CDR2 FQDESV (reference sequence). In nucleotides, the CDR3 is TGTGCCAGCAGCACGGCGGGACTAGCGGGAGGAAGGGGCAATGAGCAGTTCTTC. Residues: CASSTAGLAGGRGNEQFF.

The chain has TRBV30 and TRBJ1-2, with a possible D match to TRBD1 (5 bases). V was shortened by 2 bases and J by 8 bases, with 15 bases between the two germline ends. Germline CDR1 reads GTSNPN; CDR2 reads SVGIG (reference sequence). This CDR3 has 13 residues. The CDR3 here is CAWSTDAGLGYTF. For the CDR3, the DNA is TGTGCCTGGAGTACGGACGCGGGGCTCGGCTACACCTTC.

The rearrangement links TRBV12-3 or TRBV12-4 to TRBJ2-4; 8 bases fit TRBD1. This CDR3 comprises 15 residues. V trimming: 5 bases; J trimming: 1 base; junction bases outside the gene matches: 4. The CDR3, as DNA: TGTGCCAGCAGTGCCCGACAGGGGGCCAAAAACATTCAGTACTTC. It yields the protein CASSARQGAKNIQYF.

This clonotype occurred a few times. The chain links TRBV7-2 to TRBJ1-2; D unclear. There are 12 residues in the CDR3. The V end was cut by 5 bases, the J end by 6 bases, with 10 bases between. In germline, CDR1 is SGHTA, CDR2 FQGNSA. The CDR3 loop is CASSARSDGYTF. CDR3 in DNA: TGTGCCAGCAGCGCGAGATCGGATGGCTACACCTTC.

This clonotype was picked up many times. The rearrangement links TRBV11-1 to TRBJ2-2, with TRBD1 identical over 10 bases. Germline-derived CDR1 and CDR2 are SGHAT and FQDESV (reference sequence). V shed 2 bases, J shed 7 bases, and the junction held 7 bases outside the gene matches. The CDR3 loop spans 16 amino acids. CDR3 nucleotide sequence: TGTGCCAGCAGCTTAACCGACAGGGGGCGCGTCGGGGAGCTGTTTTTT. Its translation is CASSLTDRGRVGELFF.

On this clonotype: Its ends do not fully match the called genes, so a read error is possible. The V and J genes are TRBV24-1 and TRBJ1-1, with D possibly TRBD1 on 6 matching bases. The CDR3 loop spans 11 amino acids. Germline lookup yields CDR1 KGHDR and CDR2 SFDVKD. CDR3 residues: CATQGNSEAFF. DNA for the CDR3: TGTGCCACCCAGGGGAACAGTGAAGCTTTCTTT.

This clonotype came up many times. The chain has TRBV12-3 or TRBV12-4 and TRBJ1-4; 11 bases align to TRBD1. The V gene end was trimmed by 5 bases and the J gene end by 6 bases; junction bases not matched to a gene: 5. The CDR3 extends over 15 amino acids. DNA for the CDR3: TGTGCCAGCAGTCCGCGGACAGGGGGCGATGAAAAACTGTTTTTT. The encoded protein is CASSPRTGGDEKLFF.

A few counts support this clonotype. The chain has TRBV29-1 and TRBJ1-5; the D is unclear. The CDR3 runs to 12 residues. The V end lost 4 bases, the J end lost 7 bases, and 11 bases lay between the germline ends. Germline V CDR1 and CDR2: SQVTM, ANQGSEA. The CDR3 spells CSVGEGRQPQHF. The CDR3 nucleotides read TGCAGCGTTGGGGAGGGTCGACAGCCCCAGCATTTT.

This chain joins TRBV29-1 and TRBJ2-1; 11 bases line up with TRBD2. The CDR3 has 13 residues. Germline CDR1 reads SQVTM; CDR2 reads ANQGSEA. V shed 4 bases, J shed 8 bases, and the junction held 4 bases outside the gene matches. Here the CDR3 DNA reads TGCAGCGTTGTGCCTAGCGGGAGGTATGAGCAGTTCTTC. Protein: CSVVPSGRYEQFF.

This clonotype showed up many times. This rearrangement joins TRBV28 to TRBJ2-7; 10 bases fit TRBD1. The CDR3 contains 15 residues. V trimming: 5 bases; J trimming: 2 bases; junction bases outside the gene matches: 6. Germline assignment: CDR1 MDHEN and CDR2 SYDVKM. CDR3 DNA sequence: TGTGCCAGCAGTCCAGCAGGACAGGGGGCCTACGAGCAGTACTTC. Translated: CASSPAGQGAYEQYF.

As concerns this clonotype: A much larger clone differs from this one at a single base, so this may be a read error. The CDR3 DNA follows: TGTGCCGGCAGCCCAGGGAACACCAGAGATACGCAGTATTTT. Translation gives CAGSPGNTRDTQYF. The V call is TRBV7-9, the J call TRBJ2-3; D may be TRBD1 (5 bases). This CDR3 is 14 amino acids long. CDR1 and CDR2 (germline): SEHNR, FQNEAQ (reference sequence).

This clonotype showed up many times. The chain uses TRBV7-9 and TRBJ2-7; D possibly corresponds to TRBD2 (5 bases). The CDR3 loop spans 14 amino acids. Germline assignment: CDR1 SEHNR and CDR2 FQNEAQ (reference sequence). Trimming cost V 1 base and J 5 bases, with 12 bases left between them. This chain's CDR3 is CASSLGVSRDEQYF. In DNA, the CDR3 is TGTGCCAGCAGCTTAGGAGTGTCGCGGGACGAGCAGTACTTC.

The table lists this clonotype with a few counts. This chain's CDR3 is CASSPESRTGLNYGYTF. Written as DNA, the CDR3 is TGTGCCAGCTCACCCGAGTCGAGGACAGGACTTAACTATGGCTACACCTTC. The V and J genes are TRBV18 and TRBJ1-2; 7 positions match TRBD1. V was clipped by 3 bases and J by 1 base; unmatched bases: 11. Per germline, CDR1 KGHSH and CDR2 LQKENI. There are 17 residues in the CDR3.

The chain recombines TRBV20-1 with TRBJ2-7; 8 nucleotides match TRBD1. V shed 6 bases and J 6 bases; nucleotides not matched to a gene: 13. CDR3 size: 14 residues. Per germline, CDR1 DFQATT and CDR2 SNEGSKA (reference sequence). CDR3 bases: TGCAGTGCCAGCCCGACAGGGGCGGGTAGCGAGCAGTACTTC. It codes for CSASPTGAGSEQYF.

Worth noting for this clonotype: Germline is not matched at one junction end, which may reflect a read error. The chain employs TRBV28 and TRBJ2-6; 7 bases fit TRBD2. This CDR3 has 21 residues. Looked up from germline, CDR1 is MDHEN and CDR2 is SYDVKM. CDR3 sequence: CASSPLGWSSGFSSGASVLTF. CDR3 DNA: TGTGCCAGCAGCCCTTTAGGGTGGAGTAGCGGGTTCAGCTCTGGGGCCAGCGTCCTGACTTTC.

In this sample, this clonotype turned up a few times. The chain joins TRBV7-9 to TRBJ2-5; no clear D gene. Germline V CDR1 and CDR2: SEHNR, FQNEAQ (reference sequence). Trimming pared 4 bases from V and 5 bases from J, leaving 14 bases between. CDR3 length: 14 amino acids. CDR3 in DNA: TGTGCCAGCAGCTCTGCAGACTCCCCGGAGACCCAGTACTTC. Translating gives CASSSADSPETQYF.